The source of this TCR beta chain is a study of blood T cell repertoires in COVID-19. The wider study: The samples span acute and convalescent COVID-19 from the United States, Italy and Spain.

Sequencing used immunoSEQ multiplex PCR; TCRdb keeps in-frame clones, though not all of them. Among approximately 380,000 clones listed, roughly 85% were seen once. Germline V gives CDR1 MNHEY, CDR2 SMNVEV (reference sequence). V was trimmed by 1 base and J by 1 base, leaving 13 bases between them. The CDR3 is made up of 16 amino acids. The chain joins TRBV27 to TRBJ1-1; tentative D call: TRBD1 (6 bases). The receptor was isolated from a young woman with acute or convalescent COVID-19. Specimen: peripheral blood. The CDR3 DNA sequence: TGTGCCAGCAGTTTATTTTCAAAGACAGGGAACACTGAAGCTTTCTTT. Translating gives CASSLFSKTGNTEAFF.